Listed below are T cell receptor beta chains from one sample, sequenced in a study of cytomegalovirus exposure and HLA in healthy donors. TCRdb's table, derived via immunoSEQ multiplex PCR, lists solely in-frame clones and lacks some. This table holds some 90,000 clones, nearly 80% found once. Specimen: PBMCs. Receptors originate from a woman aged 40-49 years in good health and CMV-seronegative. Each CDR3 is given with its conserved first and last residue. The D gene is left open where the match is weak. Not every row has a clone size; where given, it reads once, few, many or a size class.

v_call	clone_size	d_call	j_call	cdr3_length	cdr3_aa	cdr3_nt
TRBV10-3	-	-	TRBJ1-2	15	CAIRGYRTSNYGYTF	TGTGCCATCAGGGGTTACAGGACATCTAACTATGGCTACACCTTC
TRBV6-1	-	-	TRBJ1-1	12	CASSEVTTEAFF	TGTGCCAGCAGTGAAGTGACAACTGAAGCTTTCTTT
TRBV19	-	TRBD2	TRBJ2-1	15	CASSKREGLPNEQFF	TGTGCCAGTAGTAAGCGGGAGGGCCTTCCAAATGAGCAGTTCTTC
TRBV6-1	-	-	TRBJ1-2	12	CASMSWTYGYTF	TGTGCCAGCATGTCTTGGACTTATGGCTACACCTTC
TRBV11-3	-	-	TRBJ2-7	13	CASSSRDSYEQYF	TGTGCCAGCAGCTCCAGGGACTCCTACGAGCAGTACTTC
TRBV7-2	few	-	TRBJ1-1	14	CASRNRELNTEAFF	TGTGCCAGCAGAAACAGGGAGCTGAACACTGAAGCTTTCTTT
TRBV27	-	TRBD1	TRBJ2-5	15	CASTRGQGAGETQYF	TGTGCCAGCACCCGGGGACAGGGGGCTGGGGAGACCCAGTACTTC
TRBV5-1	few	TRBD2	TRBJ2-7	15	CASSYTTGTSYEQYF	TGCGCCAGCAGCTATACCACCGGGACTAGCTACGAGCAGTACTTC
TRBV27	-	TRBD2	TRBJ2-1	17	CASSLTLGLASRGEQFF	TGTGCCAGCAGTTTAACTTTGGGACTAGCTTCAAGAGGGGAGCAGTTCTTC
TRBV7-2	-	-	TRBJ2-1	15	CASSLVDSSYNEQFF	TGTGCCAGCAGCTTAGTGGACTCGTCCTACAATGAGCAGTTCTTC
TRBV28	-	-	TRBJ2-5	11	CATLQRETQYF	TGTGCCACCCTTCAGAGGGAGACCCAGTACTTC
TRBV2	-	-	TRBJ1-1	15	CASSGARGWDTEAFF	TGTGCCAGCAGTGGAGCTCGGGGGTGGGACACTGAAGCTTTCTTT
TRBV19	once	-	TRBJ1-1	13	CASSIRGPGEAFF	TGTGCCAGTAGTATAAGGGGTCCAGGCGAAGCTTTCTTT
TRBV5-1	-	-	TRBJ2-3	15	CASSLADSRTDTQYF	TGCGCCAGCAGCTTGGCAGACAGCCGCACAGATACGCAGTATTTT
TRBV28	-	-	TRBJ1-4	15	CASRGSPATNEKLFF	TGTGCCAGCAGAGGGAGCCCGGCAACTAATGAAAAACTGTTTTTT
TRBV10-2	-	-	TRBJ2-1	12	CASSEGPDEQFF	TGCGCCAGCAGTGAGGGCCCAGATGAGCAGTTCTTC
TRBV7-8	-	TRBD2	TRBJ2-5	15	CASSSVTSGEETQYF	TGTGCCAGCAGCTCGGTGACTAGCGGAGAAGAGACCCAGTACTTC
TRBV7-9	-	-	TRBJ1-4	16	CASSPTPNPTNEKLFF	TGTGCCAGCAGCCCAACACCAAACCCAACTAATGAAAAACTGTTTTTT
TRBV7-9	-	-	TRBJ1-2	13	CASSIQLNYGYTF	TGTGCCAGCAGTATACAGCTTAACTATGGCTACACCTTC
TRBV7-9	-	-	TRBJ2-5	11	CAALGAGTQYF	TGTGCCGCCCTAGGAGCGGGGACCCAGTACTTC
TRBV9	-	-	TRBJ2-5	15	CASSVGGLGQETQYF	TGTGCCAGCAGCGTGGGGGGACTGGGACAAGAGACCCAGTACTTC
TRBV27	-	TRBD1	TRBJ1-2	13	CASRTGGSYGYTF	TGTGCCAGCAGGACAGGGGGAAGCTATGGCTACACCTTC
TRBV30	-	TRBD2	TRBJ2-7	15	CAWSDPGLVVSEQYF	TGTGCCTGGAGCGATCCGGGACTAGTTGTCTCCGAGCAGTACTTC
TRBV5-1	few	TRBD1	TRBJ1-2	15	CASSPGQGIIYGYTF	TGCGCCAGCAGCCCGGGACAGGGGATTATCTATGGCTACACCTTC
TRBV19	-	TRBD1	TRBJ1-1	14	CASSIGDRRTEAFF	TGTGCCAGTAGTATAGGGGACAGGAGAACTGAAGCTTTCTTT
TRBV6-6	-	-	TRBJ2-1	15	CASKSDISSYNEQFF	TGTGCCAGCAAGAGTGACATAAGCTCCTACAATGAGCAGTTCTTC
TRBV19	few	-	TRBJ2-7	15	CASSIGYGESYEQYF	TGTGCCAGTAGTATTGGGTACGGGGAATCCTACGAGCAGTACTTC
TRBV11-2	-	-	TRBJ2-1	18	CASSLSGWLPGTYNEQFF	TGTGCCAGCAGCTTATCGGGGTGGCTGCCCGGTACCTACAATGAGCAGTTCTTC
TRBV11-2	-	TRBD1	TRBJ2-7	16	CASSPLKRDRAYEQYF	TGTGCCAGCAGCCCCCTAAAGAGGGACAGGGCCTACGAGCAGTACTTC
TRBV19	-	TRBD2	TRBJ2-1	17	CASSTSPSGRRYNEQFF	TGTGCCAGTAGTACATCCCCTAGCGGGAGAAGGTACAATGAGCAGTTCTTC
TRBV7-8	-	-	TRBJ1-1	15	CASSLVARLNTEAFF	TGTGCCAGCAGCTTAGTTGCCAGGTTGAACACTGAAGCTTTCTTT
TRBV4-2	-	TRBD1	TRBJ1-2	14	CASSRLGTGGGYTF	TGTGCCAGCAGCCGATTGGGGACAGGGGGCGGCTACACCTTC
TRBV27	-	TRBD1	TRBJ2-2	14	CASSPQGADGELFF	TGTGCCAGCAGTCCTCAGGGGGCGGACGGGGAGCTGTTTTTT
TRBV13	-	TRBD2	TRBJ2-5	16	CASSTRLAGPQETQYF	TGTGCCAGCAGCACGCGACTAGCGGGCCCCCAAGAGACCCAGTACTTC
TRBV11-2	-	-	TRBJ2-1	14	CASSLVDSYNEQFF	TGTGCCAGCAGCCTAGTAGATTCCTACAATGAGCAGTTCTTC
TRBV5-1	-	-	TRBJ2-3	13	CASSGGQTDTQYF	TGCGCCAGCAGCGGCGGACAGACAGATACGCAGTATTTT
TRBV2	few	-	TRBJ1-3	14	CASSLGQGGNTIYF	TGTGCCAGCAGCCTAGGGCAGGGTGGAAACACCATATATTTT
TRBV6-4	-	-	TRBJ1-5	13	CASSLRSNQPQHF	TGTGCCAGCAGTCTACGGAGCAATCAGCCCCAGCATTTT
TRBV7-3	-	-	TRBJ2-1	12	CASSSNYNEQFF	TGTGCCAGCAGCTCTAACTACAATGAGCAGTTCTTC
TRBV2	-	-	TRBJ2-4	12	CASTNSKNIQYF	TGTGCCAGCACTAACAGCAAAAACATTCAGTACTTC
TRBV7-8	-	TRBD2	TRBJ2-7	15	CASSSVLAHSYEQYF	TGTGCCAGCAGCTCCGTACTAGCGCACTCCTACGAGCAGTACTTC
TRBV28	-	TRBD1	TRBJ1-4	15	CASSPGQGINEKLFF	TGTGCCAGCAGCCCTGGACAGGGGATTAATGAAAAACTGTTTTTT
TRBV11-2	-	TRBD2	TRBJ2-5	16	CASSPRTSGYQETQYF	TGTGCCAGCAGCCCGCGGACTAGCGGGTACCAAGAGACCCAGTACTTC
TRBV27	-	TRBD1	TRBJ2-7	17	CASSIRQTGPGIYEQYF	TGTGCCAGCAGTATACGACAGACAGGGCCCGGGATCTACGAGCAGTACTTC
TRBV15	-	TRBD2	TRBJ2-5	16	CATSRGTSEYQETQYF	TGTGCCACCAGCAGAGGAACTAGCGAGTACCAAGAGACCCAGTACTTC
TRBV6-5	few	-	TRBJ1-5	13	CASKGGVNQPQHF	TGTGCCAGCAAGGGCGGGGTCAATCAGCCCCAGCATTTT
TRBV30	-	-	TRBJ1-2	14	CAWSVSQRSYGYTF	TGTGCCTGGAGTGTTTCGCAGCGATCCTATGGCTACACCTTC
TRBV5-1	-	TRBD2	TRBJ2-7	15	CASSWGGLSTYEQYF	TGCGCCAGCAGCTGGGGAGGGCTCTCTACCTACGAGCAGTACTTC
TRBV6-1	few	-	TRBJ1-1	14	CASSERRWDTEAFF	TGTGCCAGCAGTGAAAGGAGATGGGACACTGAAGCTTTCTTT
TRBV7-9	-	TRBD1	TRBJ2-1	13	CASSTGTGNEQFF	TGTGCCAGCAGCACTGGGACAGGGAATGAGCAGTTCTTC
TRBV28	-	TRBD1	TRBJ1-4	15	CASSFSGTGEEKLFF	TGTGCCAGCAGTTTTTCCGGGACAGGGGAGGAAAAACTGTTTTTT
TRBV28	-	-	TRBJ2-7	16	CASSPYSSGPPYEQYF	TGTGCCAGCAGTCCCTACTCAAGCGGGCCTCCCTACGAGCAGTACTTC
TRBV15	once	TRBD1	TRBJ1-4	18	CATSGGQGRSWANEKLFF	TGTGCCACCAGCGGGGGACAGGGGAGGTCATGGGCTAATGAAAAACTGTTTTTT
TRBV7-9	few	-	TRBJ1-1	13	CASSLETRGEAFF	TGTGCCAGCAGCTTAGAAACCAGAGGTGAAGCTTTCTTT
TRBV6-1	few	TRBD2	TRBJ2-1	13	CASGWTSGNEQFF	TGTGCCAGCGGCTGGACTAGCGGCAATGAGCAGTTCTTC
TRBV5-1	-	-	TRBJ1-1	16	CASSLAEVLQFGEAFF	TGCGCCAGCAGCCTGGCTGAGGTGCTGCAATTTGGTGAAGCTTTCTTT
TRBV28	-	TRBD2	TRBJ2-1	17	CASHLNRLAGGPHEQFF	TGTGCCAGCCATCTAAATAGGCTAGCGGGAGGGCCTCATGAGCAGTTCTTC
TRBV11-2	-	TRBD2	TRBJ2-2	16	CASSILLAGGTGELFF	TGTGCCAGCAGCATCCTACTAGCGGGAGGGACCGGGGAGCTGTTTTTT